This T cell receptor beta chain was documented in a study of technical replicates of blood from a few donors. Germline CDR1 and CDR2: SGHKS and YYEKEE (reference sequence). This CDR3 is built from 15 residues. The germline V and J ends were trimmed by 2 bases and 4 bases, with 16 bases remaining between them. Here immunoSEQ multiplex PCR was the method, and the copy in TCRdb shows in-frame clones only, minus some. The sample lists about 83,000 clones; about 91% were seen once. The chain joins TRBV5-5 to TRBJ2-7; D might be TRBD1 (6 bases). This TCR was recovered from a human donor in good health. The sample consisted of T cells isolated from PBMCs. CDR3 in amino acids: CASSFSTGFRYEQYF. The CDR3 DNA follows: TGTGCCAGCAGCTTCTCTACAGGGTTTAGGTACGAGCAGTACTTC. The full variable domain, in which reference TRBV5-5 and TRBJ2-7 provide the parts outside the CDR3, is DAGVTQSPTHLIKTRGQQVTLRCSPISGHKSVSWYQQVLGQGPQFIFQYYEKEERGRGNFPDRFSARQFPNYSSELNVNALLLGDSALYLCASSFSTGFRYEQYFGPGTRLTVT.